The 10 T cell receptor beta chains listed next were all sequenced from one sample in a study of blood T cell repertoires in COVID-19 (TCRdb year 2020). Receptors were amplified or captured by the immunoSEQ multiplex PCR assay. Sourced from immuneACCESS, this table was stored by TCRdb with only in-frame sequences that have V and J called. A share of the clones is absent; for the studies checked, an unresolved V gene accounts for under half, and the remainder has no known explanation. Counted in this sample were 200,000 or so clones; approximately 84% of them appeared once. The ten largest clones add up to 4% to 4.5% of the sample. Sequenced input: peripheral blood. The receptor set was obtained from a man aged 50-60 years with acute or convalescent COVID-19.

CDR3 region: CAWSLGQISSYEQYF. The CDR3 nucleotides are TGTGCCTGGAGCTTGGGACAGATTAGCTCCTACGAGCAGTACTTC. The rearrangement links TRBV30 to TRBJ2-7; 7 bases map to TRBD1. The germline gives CDR1 GTSNPN, CDR2 SVGIG (reference sequence). CDR3 length equals 15 residues. V gave up 3 bases and J gave up 0 bases; unmatched junction bases: 8.

V and J are TRBV7-8 and TRBJ1-1, with TRBD1 matching over 9 bases. Trimming removed 3 bases from V and 7 bases from J; junction bases left unmatched: 6. Germline loops: CDR1 SGHVS, CDR2 FQNEAQ. The CDR3 is 14 residues long. The CDR3: CASSFMTGGNEAFF. In DNA form, the CDR3 reads TGTGCCAGCAGCTTTATGACAGGGGGAAATGAAGCTTTCTTT.

This chain uses TRBV27 with TRBJ1-1; maybe TRBD1 (6 bases). V was clipped by 1 base and J by 0 bases, with 9 bases between them. Germline V CDR1 and CDR2: MNHEY, SMNVEV (reference sequence). The CDR3 is 15 residues long. CDR3 DNA sequence: TGTGCCAGCAGTTTATTGGGGGCCATGAACACTGAAGCTTTCTTT. This encodes CASSLLGAMNTEAFF.

The chain combines TRBV7-6 with TRBJ1-1, with D possibly TRBD1 on 5 matching bases. CDR1 is SGHVS and CDR2 is FNYEAQ in the germline V gene. V dropped 5 bases and J dropped 5 bases, with 18 bases sitting between them. The CDR3 length is 15 residues. The CDR3 loop is CASSPSPGEETEAFF. Written as DNA, the CDR3 is TGTGCCAGCAGCCCAAGTCCGGGGGAGGAAACTGAAGCTTTCTTT.

The rearrangement links TRBV3-1 (or the pseudogene TRBV3-2) to TRBJ2-5; D is unclear. The CDR3 consists of 16 residues. Germline V lookup: CDR1 LGHDT, CDR2 YNNKEL (reference sequence). Trimming removed 1 base at V and 5 bases at J, with 17 bases between. The CDR3: CASSQGLPRIGETQYF. CDR3 coding DNA: TGTGCCAGCAGCCAAGGGCTCCCTCGTATCGGGGAGACCCAGTACTTC.

This clone was detected once. The gene calls are TRBV2 and TRBJ2-5; D is unresolved. Germline V gene data show CDR1 as SNHLY and CDR2 as FYNNEI. Trimming cost V 7 bases and J 1 base, with 10 bases left between them. The CDR3 covers 13 residues. The CDR3 protein is CASTSYIQETQYF. In DNA, the CDR3 is TGTGCCAGCACTTCCTATATCCAAGAGACCCAGTACTTC.

The chain couples TRBV6-6 to TRBJ2-1; D not certain. V lost 2 bases and J lost 1, with 9 bases in between. This CDR3 contains 15 residues. Germline V gene sequence: CDR1 MNHNY, CDR2 SVGAGI (reference sequence). The CDR3 loop is CASSYQRNSYNEQFF. DNA of the CDR3: TGTGCCAGCAGTTACCAGCGTAATTCCTACAATGAGCAGTTCTTC.

V is TRBV19 and J is TRBJ2-6, with a tentative D call TRBD1 (6 bases). Germline CDR1 LNHDA, CDR2 SQIVND (reference sequence). V shed 2 bases and J shed 0 bases, with 11 bases lying between them. The CDR3 consists of 17 residues. This chain's CDR3 is CASSIQGWSSGANVLTF. CDR3 coding DNA: TGTGCCAGTAGTATACAGGGGTGGAGCTCTGGGGCCAACGTCCTGACTTTC.

This chain joins TRBV3-1 (or the pseudogene TRBV3-2) and TRBJ1-1; D is possibly TRBD1 (5 bases). V lost 3 bases and J lost 4, with 9 bases in between. There are 13 residues in the CDR3. CDR1 and CDR2 (germline): LGHDT, YNNKEL (reference sequence). CDR3 nucleotide sequence: TGTGCCAGCAGCCAGGGGGGAATCACTGAAGCTTTCTTT. Translated: CASSQGGITEAFF.

This rearrangement joins TRBV6-5 to TRBJ1-3; tentatively, D is TRBD1 (5 bases). The CDR3 spans 14 residues. Trimming left V 7 bases short and J 7 bases short, with 17 bases between. Per the germline V gene, CDR1 is MNHEY and CDR2 is SVGAGI. CDR3 sequence reads: CASTTGRVWNTIYF. The CDR3 nucleotides are TGTGCCAGCACAACAGGAAGGGTCTGGAACACCATATATTTT.